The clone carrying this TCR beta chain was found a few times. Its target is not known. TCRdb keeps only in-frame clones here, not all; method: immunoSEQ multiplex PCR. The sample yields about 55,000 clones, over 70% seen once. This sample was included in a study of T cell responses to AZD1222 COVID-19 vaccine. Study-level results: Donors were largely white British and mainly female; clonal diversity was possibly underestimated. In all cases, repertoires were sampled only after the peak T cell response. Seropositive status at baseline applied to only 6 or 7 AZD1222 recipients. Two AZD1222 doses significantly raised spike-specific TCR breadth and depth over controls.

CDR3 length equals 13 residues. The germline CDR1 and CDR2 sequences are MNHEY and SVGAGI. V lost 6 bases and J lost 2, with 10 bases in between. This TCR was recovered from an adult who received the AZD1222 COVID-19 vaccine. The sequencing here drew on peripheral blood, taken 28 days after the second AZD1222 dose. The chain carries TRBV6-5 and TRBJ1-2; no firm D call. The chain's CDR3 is CASRVDGNYGYTF. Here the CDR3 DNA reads TGTGCCAGCAGAGTTGACGGCAACTATGGCTACACCTTC.